A selection of T cell receptor beta chains follows, all from one sample in a study of blood T cell repertoires in COVID-19. Repertoires were generated with immunoSEQ multiplex PCR, while TCRdb's copy carries only in-frame clones and drops some. The data contain about 92,000 clones, less than 85% of them singletons. The sample consisted of peripheral blood. The receptors derive from a middle-aged man who had recovered from COVID-19. Each CDR3 is given with its conserved first and last residue. A D gene is named only where the DNA matches it firmly. Rows may omit the clone size; those that give it use once, few, many or a size class.

clone_size	j_call	v_call	d_call	cdr3_aa	cdr3_nt
-	TRBJ1-2	TRBV20-1	-	CSARTEGGYTF	TGCAGTGCTAGAACAGAGGGAGGCTACACCTTC
-	TRBJ2-1	TRBV11-3	TRBD2	CASSHGTSGGINEQFF	TGTGCCAGCAGCCACGGGACTAGCGGGGGGATCAATGAGCAGTTCTTC
-	TRBJ2-1	TRBV10-2	-	CASSLGVNEQFF	TGCGCCAGCAGTCTTGGAGTCAATGAGCAGTTCTTC
-	TRBJ2-1	TRBV6-5	TRBD1	CASRSLGQNNEQFF	TGTGCCAGCAGATCTTTGGGACAGAACAATGAGCAGTTCTTC
-	TRBJ2-6	TRBV5-1	TRBD1	CASSTTGGLSGANVLTF	TGCGCCAGCAGCACGACAGGGGGCCTATCTGGGGCCAACGTCCTGACTTTC
-	TRBJ2-5	TRBV5-7	-	CASTTGRGNTCETQYF	TGTGCCAGCACCACGGGGCGCGGGAACACCTGCGAGACCCAGTACTTC
-	TRBJ2-7	TRBV20-1	-	CSANLQERQYF	TGCAGTGCTAATCTACAGGAGAGGCAGTACTTC
-	TRBJ2-7	TRBV11-2	-	CASSFPGAYEQYF	TGTGCCAGCAGTTTTCCGGGGGCCTACGAGCAGTACTTC
-	TRBJ2-2	TRBV4-1	-	CASSQGLANTGELFF	TGCGCCAGCAGCCAAGGGCTAGCGAACACCGGGGAGCTGTTTTTT
-	TRBJ1-3	TRBV19	-	CASSSTGGPPSGNTIYF	TGTGCCAGTAGTAGTACTGGGGGCCCCCCCTCTGGAAACACCATATATTTT
-	TRBJ2-5	TRBV5-1	TRBD2	CASSFQPWTSGRTETQYF	TGCGCCAGCAGCTTCCAACCTTGGACTAGCGGGAGAACAGAGACCCAGTACTTC
-	TRBJ2-2	TRBV7-9	TRBD2	CATPGVAGVNTGELFF	TGTGCCACTCCCGGGGTAGCGGGAGTGAACACCGGGGAGCTGTTTTTT
-	TRBJ2-7	TRBV10-3	-	CAISDLADGRPYEQYF	TGTGCCATCAGTGATCTTGCGGACGGGAGACCCTACGAGCAGTACTTC
-	TRBJ2-7	TRBV5-8	TRBD2	CASSRAPLAGTYEQYF	TGTGCCAGCAGCCGGGCCCCATTAGCGGGAACCTACGAGCAGTACTTC
-	TRBJ2-7	TRBV4-1	-	CASSQASATAYEQYF	TGCGCCAGCAGCCAAGCTTCCGCCACGGCCTACGAGCAGTACTTC
-	TRBJ1-5	TRBV2	-	CASSGSGRVNQPQHF	TGTGCCAGCAGTGGGTCTGGTCGGGTAAATCAGCCCCAGCATTTT
-	TRBJ1-1	TRBV7-3	-	CASSLSKNTEAFF	TGTGCCAGCAGCTTATCTAAGAACACTGAAGCTTTCTTT
-	TRBJ1-2	TRBV10-3	-	CAISVSGGSYGYTF	TGTGCCATCAGTGTAAGTGGGGGCTCCTATGGCTACACCTTC
once	TRBJ2-3	TRBV3-1/TRBV3-2	-	CASSSDSDTQYF	TGTGCCAGCAGCTCCGACTCAGATACGCAGTATTTT
-	TRBJ1-5	TRBV6-6	TRBD1	CASSYSRQGEQPQHF	TGTGCCAGCAGTTACTCGAGACAGGGCGAACAGCCCCAGCATTTT
-	TRBJ2-7	TRBV12-3/TRBV12-4	-	CAPSLPSEYEQYF	TGTGCCCCTTCTCTACCTAGCGAATACGAGCAGTACTTC
-	TRBJ2-7	TRBV3-1/TRBV3-2	TRBD2	CASSQDGGRTYEQYF	TGTGCCAGCAGCCAAGACGGCGGGAGGACCTACGAGCAGTACTTC
-	TRBJ1-2	TRBV6-6	TRBD1	CASSFDRGGGYTF	TGTGCCAGCAGTTTCGACAGGGGTGGAGGCTACACCTTC
-	TRBJ2-4	TRBV7-2	TRBD2	CASSLGVAASGNIQYF	TGTGCCAGCAGCTTAGGGGTGGCCGCTAGCGGAAACATTCAGTACTTC
-	TRBJ2-5	TRBV24-1	TRBD2	CATSDTTGTSGGGQETQYF	TGTGCCACCAGTGACACCACCGGGACTAGCGGGGGAGGCCAAGAGACCCAGTACTTC
-	TRBJ1-2	TRBV2	TRBD1	CASSGTGGNYGYTF	TGTGCCAGCAGTGGGACAGGGGGTAACTATGGCTACACCTTC
-	TRBJ1-4	TRBV3-1/TRBV3-2	TRBD1	CASSQSQDRPNEKLFF	TGTGCCAGCAGCCAATCTCAGGACAGGCCGAATGAAAAACTGTTTTTT
once	TRBJ2-7	TRBV16	TRBD1	CASSQAGTGVYEQYF	TGTGCCAGCAGCCAGGCCGGGACAGGGGTCTACGAGCAGTACTTC
-	TRBJ1-3	TRBV5-1	TRBD1	CASSSGGLGIGNTIYF	TGCGCCAGCAGCTCAGGGGGTCTCGGGATAGGAAACACCATATATTTT
-	TRBJ1-1	TRBV18	-	CASSEGREEAFF	TGTGCCAGCTCCGAGGGGAGGGAAGAAGCTTTCTTT
-	TRBJ1-1	TRBV27	-	CASRQGGTLQAFF	TGTGCCAGCAGGCAGGGAGGGACCCTCCAAGCTTTCTTT
-	TRBJ1-3	TRBV10-3	-	CAITGPGEGGNTIYF	TGTGCCATCACCGGGCCAGGGGAAGGTGGAAACACCATATATTTT
-	TRBJ1-2	TRBV7-9	-	CASSFTNYGYTF	TGTGCCAGCAGCTTTACAAACTATGGCTACACCTTC
-	TRBJ2-3	TRBV10-3	TRBD2	CAIKDATSGASTDTQYF	TGTGCCATCAAGGATGCGACTAGCGGGGCTAGCACAGATACGCAGTATTTT
once	TRBJ2-7	TRBV3-1/TRBV3-2	TRBD2	CASSLGGLAGFEQYF	TGTGCCAGCAGCCTTGGGGGACTAGCGGGATTCGAGCAGTACTTC
-	TRBJ2-1	TRBV25-1	TRBD2	CASSVLAGEQFF	TGTGCCAGCAGTGTACTAGCGGGCGAGCAGTTCTTC
-	TRBJ2-2	TRBV7-7	TRBD1	CASSFGQGATGELFF	TGTGCTAGCAGCTTCGGACAGGGGGCGACCGGGGAGCTGTTTTTT
many	TRBJ1-5	TRBV12-3/TRBV12-4	TRBD1	CASRTGGQPQHF	TGTGCCAGCAGGACAGGGGGTCAGCCCCAGCATTTT
many	TRBJ1-2	TRBV5-1	-	CASSLGLGEDGYTF	TGCGCCAGCAGCTTAGGACTAGGGGAGGATGGCTACACCTTC
-	TRBJ1-2	TRBV19	-	CASSTGSGYTF	TGTGCCAGTAGTACCGGTTCGGGCTACACCTTC
-	TRBJ1-6	TRBV6-5	-	CASSSGGSPLHF	TGTGCCAGCAGCAGCGGGGGATCACCCCTCCACTTT
-	TRBJ2-3	TRBV28	TRBD2	CAIESGSTDTQYF	TGTGCCATCGAGAGCGGGAGTACAGATACGCAGTATTTT
-	TRBJ2-3	TRBV4-3	-	CASSPGIQGTDTQYF	TGCGCCAGCAGCCCCGGGATACAGGGAACAGATACGCAGTATTTT
-	TRBJ2-5	TRBV6-6	TRBD2	CASSSGGPVETQYF	TGTGCCAGCAGTTCGGGAGGGCCGGTGGAGACCCAGTACTTC
-	TRBJ1-3	TRBV28	-	CASSQGLGDTIYF	TGTGCCAGCAGTCAGGGGCTGGGTGACACCATATATTTT
-	TRBJ2-1	TRBV7-6	TRBD2	CASSYMTGTSGYNEQFF	TGTGCCAGCAGCTACATGACCGGGACTAGCGGGTATAATGAGCAGTTCTTC
-	TRBJ2-5	TRBV5-1	TRBD2	CASSSPSREGTQYF	TGCGCCAGCAGCTCCCCAAGCAGGGAGGGGACCCAGTACTTC
once	TRBJ2-7	TRBV29-1	-	CSVAEQTYEQYF	TGCAGCGTTGCCGAACAGACCTACGAGCAGTACTTC
-	TRBJ1-2	TRBV19	TRBD1	CASSLGTAKSYGYTF	TGTGCCAGTAGTCTTGGGACAGCCAAATCCTATGGCTACACCTTC
-	TRBJ2-4	TRBV5-1	-	CASSLLSEAKNIQYF	TGCGCCAGCAGCCTACTCTCCGAGGCCAAAAACATTCAGTACTTC
-	TRBJ2-3	TRBV6-2/TRBV6-3	TRBD2	CASSRTSGPDTQYF	TGTGCCAGCAGCCGGACTAGCGGCCCAGATACGCAGTATTTT
-	TRBJ1-5	TRBV7-2	-	CASSFGLNQPQHF	TGTGCCAGCAGCTTCGGTCTCAATCAGCCCCAGCATTTT
many	TRBJ1-2	TRBV5-5	-	CASSARRAGGKEKYGYTF	TGTGCCAGCAGCGCCCGACGGGCCGGGGGGAAGGAAAAGTATGGCTACACCTTC
-	TRBJ2-7	TRBV7-9	TRBD1	CASSLPGQGSYEQYF	TGTGCCAGCAGCTTACCCGGACAGGGAAGCTACGAGCAGTACTTC
-	TRBJ2-3	TRBV27	TRBD1	CASSPQGVPTDTQYF	TGTGCCAGCAGCCCCCAGGGGGTACCCACAGATACGCAGTATTTT
-	TRBJ1-2	TRBV10-1	-	CASSENRASGYTF	TGCGCCAGCAGTGAGAACAGGGCAAGTGGCTACACCTTC
-	TRBJ1-2	TRBV29-1	-	CSAQNPGGWGYTF	TGCAGCGCTCAAAATCCGGGGGGCTGGGGCTACACCTTC
-	TRBJ2-2	TRBV7-9	-	CASSPRFRDWQTGELFF	TGTGCCAGCAGCCCCAGGTTCCGGGACTGGCAAACCGGGGAGCTGTTTTTT